A selection of T cell receptor beta chains follows, all from one sample in a study of radiotherapy plus CTLA-4 blockade in lung cancer. Produced via immunoSEQ multiplex PCR; TCRdb's table is partial and in-frame only. This sample has roughly 71,000 clones, with around 82% found just once. The material was peripheral blood, obtained from a patient treated with radiotherapy plus ipilimumab. The receptors come from a human donor with non-small cell lung cancer who had a complete response to radiotherapy plus ipilimumab. Each CDR3 is given with its conserved first and last residue. D genes are given only for firm matches. Clone size, where shown, is once, few, many, or a class for clones that have expanded.

TRBD1	TRBV5-5	TRBJ1-1	.	TGTGCCAGCAGCTTCACAGGGGGCGCGATGAACACTGAAGCTTTCTTT	CASSFTGGAMNTEAFF
TRBD1	TRBV7-2	TRBJ1-2	.	TGTGCCAGCAGCTCTAGCGGGACAGGGGCTCTCTATGGCTACACCTTC	CASSSSGTGALYGYTF
.	TRBV6-5	TRBJ1-3	.	TGTGCCAGCAGCGCACAGGCAGTCTCTGGAAACACCATATATTTT	CASSAQAVSGNTIYF
TRBD1	TRBV7-8	TRBJ1-4	once	TGTGCCAGCAGCTTAAGGCAGGGGGCTGCAACTAATGAAAAACTGTTTTTT	CASSLRQGAATNEKLFF
TRBD1	TRBV7-2	TRBJ1-5	.	TGTGCCAGCAGCTCAGGACAGGGATTTGCTCAGCCCCAGCATTTT	CASSSGQGFAQPQHF
.	TRBV11-3	TRBJ1-4	.	TGTGCCAGCAGCTTTGAGTCGACGGTAGAAAAACTGTTTTTT	CASSFESTVEKLFF
TRBD1	TRBV2	TRBJ2-5	few	TGTGCCAGCGGGGCAGGGGGCCGGGAGACCCAGTACTTC	CASGAGGRETQYF
.	TRBV18	TRBJ1-2	.	TGTGCCAGCTCACCAGGGGGTCTCTATGGCTACACCTTC	CASSPGGLYGYTF
.	TRBV5-1	TRBJ2-1	.	TGCGCCAGCCAAGGGAACAGGGGAGGCGGTGAGCAGTTCTTC	CASQGNRGGGEQFF
TRBD1	TRBV11-2	TRBJ2-2	.	TGTGCCAGCAGCTACACAAGGACAGGGGGAAGCACCGGGGAGCTGTTTTTT	CASSYTRTGGSTGELFF
.	TRBV13	TRBJ1-1	.	TGTGCCAGCAGCCTCCACACTGAAGCTTTCTTT	CASSLHTEAFF
TRBD1	TRBV11-3	TRBJ2-2	.	TGTGCCAGCAGCTACACCTATCGGGACAGCCTAGCCGGAGAGGAGCTGTTTTTT	CASSYTYRDSLAGEELFF
.	TRBV7-9	TRBJ1-2	.	TGTGCCAGCAGCTTACTCAGGGCCTATGGCTACACCTTC	CASSLLRAYGYTF
TRBD1	TRBV10-3	TRBJ1-1	.	TGTGCCATAAAGACAGGGAGTGAAGCTTTCTTT	CAIKTGSEAFF
TRBD2	TRBV5-1	TRBJ2-1	.	TGCGCCAGCAGTCCCGGGACTAGCGATTTAGAAGAGCAGTTCTTC	CASSPGTSDLEEQFF
TRBD1	TRBV6-6	TRBJ1-2	.	TGTGCCAGCAGGCAGGGGGCGGGGGGCTACACCTTC	CASRQGAGGYTF
.	TRBV7-8	TRBJ2-6	.	TGTGCCAGCACCAAGACAGTTTTTGCCTCCTCTGGGGCCAACGTCCTGACTTTC	CASTKTVFASSGANVLTF
.	TRBV25-1	TRBJ1-2	.	TGTGCCAGCAGTGTCGGAATTTCTAATTATGGCTACACCTTC	CASSVGISNYGYTF
.	TRBV7-9	TRBJ2-3	.	TGTGCCAGCAGCTTCTCAAGGGGCACAGATACGCAGTATTTT	CASSFSRGTDTQYF
TRBD1	TRBV5-5	TRBJ1-2	.	TGTGCCAGCAGCTTGGCGGAAGGGACAGTCTATGGCTACACCTTC	CASSLAEGTVYGYTF
.	TRBV5-1	TRBJ1-5	.	TGCGCCAGCAGCTTGGCCGGCAGGGCGGATCAGCCCCAGCATTTT	CASSLAGRADQPQHF
.	TRBV18	TRBJ1-1	.	TGTGCCAGCTCACCAGGACAAGGACCAAACACTGAAGCTTTCTTT	CASSPGQGPNTEAFF
.	TRBV10-3	TRBJ1-1	few	TGTGCCATCAGTGAGGCCAGGGGGAACACTGAAGCTTTCTTT	CAISEARGNTEAFF
TRBD1	TRBV7-2	TRBJ1-3	.	TGTGCCAGCAGGGTACAGGGGACAGGAAACACCATATATTTT	CASRVQGTGNTIYF
TRBD1	TRBV6-1	TRBJ1-1	.	TGTGCCAGCAGTTTTTGGACAGGGGGGATTCTCGAAGCTTTCTTT	CASSFWTGGILEAFF
.	TRBV19	TRBJ1-5	.	TGTGCCAGTAGTATAGAAGCAGGACCAAATCAGCCCCAGCATTTT	CASSIEAGPNQPQHF
.	TRBV7-9	TRBJ2-6	.	TGTGCCAGCAGCCCCATGAAGGGCTCTGGGGCCAACGTCCTGACTTTC	CASSPMKGSGANVLTF
.	TRBV27	TRBJ1-5	.	TGTGGGCTAAAGGGCAATCAGCCCCAGCATTTT	CGLKGNQPQHF
.	TRBV6-1	TRBJ1-2	once	TGTGCCAGCAGTGAAACCTACGGGGGTACGGATGCATATGGCTACACCTTC	CASSETYGGTDAYGYTF
.	TRBV5-4	TRBJ1-6	.	TGTGCCAGCAGCTTGGCACGGGATAATTCACCCCTCCACTTT	CASSLARDNSPLHF
.	TRBV30	TRBJ2-7	.	TGTGCCTGGCAGGTTTCCTACGAGCAGTACTTC	CAWQVSYEQYF
.	TRBV28	TRBJ2-1	once	TGTGCCAGCAGCCCCACAGGCGGGGAGGTTTACAATGAGCAGTTCTTC	CASSPTGGEVYNEQFF
.	TRBV28	TRBJ2-1	few	TGTGCCAGCGGTAGATTGAATGAGCAGTTCTTC	CASGRLNEQFF
.	TRBV2	TRBJ1-2	few	TGTGCCAGCATGTGGAGGGCGGGGGGCTACACCTTC	CASMWRAGGYTF
.	TRBV5-5	TRBJ1-2	.	TGTGCCAGCAGCTTAGTGGGCGGGGAGACCTACACCTTC	CASSLVGGETYTF
TRBD1	TRBV5-1	TRBJ2-5	.	TGCGCCAGCAGCTTGGCTTTACAGGGGGGAAGAGAGACCCAGTACTTC	CASSLALQGGRETQYF
.	TRBV27	TRBJ2-6	once	TGTGCCAGCAGTTTATCCATACTCCCCCGCAGGAGCTCTGGGGCCAACGTCCTGACTTTC	CASSLSILPRRSSGANVLTF
.	TRBV10-3	TRBJ2-3	.	TGTGCCATCAGTGAGTGGGGGGCCTCCACAGATACGCAGTATTTT	CAISEWGASTDTQYF
.	TRBV7-2	TRBJ1-2	.	TGTGCCAGCAGTCCTTCCACGGCTAACTATGGCTACACCTTC	CASSPSTANYGYTF